This T cell receptor beta chain was sequenced in a study of post-analysis software for immune sequencing data. Overall study: Courses of disease covered relapsing-remitting, secondary progressive and progressive-relapsing multiple sclerosis. Findings of the study overall: A significant reduction in normalized Chao1 diversity was observed in multiple sclerosis patients versus controls. Under F measure analysis, samples from one preparation batch co-clustered strongly. Five TRBV segments occurring more often in patients than controls included TRBV5-6, TRBV5-1 and TRBV20-1.

This clonotype was seen a few times. Its cognate antigen is unknown. Built from TCR beta cDNA, the libraries had unique molecular identifiers in them. About 540,000 cDNA molecules were obtained from roughly 1 to 10 million T cells. TCRdb fed the PCR reads into MiXCR, producing one record per CDR3 protein. The table includes approximately 730,000 distinct CDR3 sequences, more than 45% detected once. Germline values: CDR1 SGHTA, CDR2 FQGTGA. V lost 5 bases to trimming and J lost 11 bases; unmatched junction nucleotides: 16. The CDR3 spans 15 residues. Sequencing input: blood. The sequence came from a girl between 10 and 17 years old with multiple sclerosis. This chain connects TRBV7-3 to TRBJ2-5; 8 bases are a match to TRBD2. CDR3 in DNA: TGTGCCAGCAGCCCAGAATTGGGGACTAGGGGTGAGCAGTACTTC. Amino acid sequence: CASSPELGTRGEQYF. Filled out from reference TRBV7-3 and TRBJ2-5, the complete variable domain reads GAGVSQTPSNKVTEKGKYVELRCDPISGHTALYWYRQSLGQGPEFLIYFQGTGAADDSGLPNDRFFAVRPEGSVSTLKIQRTERGDSAVYLCASSPELGTRGEQYFGPGTRLLVL.